This is a list of T cell receptor beta chains from one sample in a study of blood T cell repertoires in COVID-19. Produced via immunoSEQ multiplex PCR; TCRdb's table is partial and in-frame only. Of 150,000 to 200,000 clones listed, 86% are singletons. Sequenced material: peripheral blood. These receptors were taken from a man in his 70s with acute or convalescent COVID-19. The conserved cysteine and the conserved F or W are not part of the CDR3 here. The order of the fields is V gene, CDR3 protein.

TRBV5-1 | ASSLDRAYEQY
TRBV5-4 | ASSNPAASRRNGYT
TRBV7-3 | ASSLNRNSPLH
TRBV3-1/TRBV3-2 | ASSQGYGNSNQPQH
TRBV4-2 | ASSQDTLEREQY
TRBV12-3/TRBV12-4 | ASSLSPLH
TRBV5-6 | ASSFQGGKQY
TRBV24-1 | ATSQSGRAYEQY
TRBV28 | ASRQGVGSASYNEQF
TRBV27 | ASSQGTRRIQY
TRBV10-1 | ASSPQGTDTQY
TRBV11-3 | ASSLTGTSGNSYNEQF
TRBV19 | ASSKGQTPSPLH
TRBV12-5 | ASGFVEQF
TRBV2 | ASREDLTGNEKLF
TRBV7-3 | ASSATYSLAGGYNEQF
TRBV11-2 | ASSPLGGPAYEQY
TRBV2 | ASSVLGGGTEAF
TRBV11-2 | ASSLRGGANYEQY
TRBV7-9 | ASSLYGDADEQY
TRBV18 | ASSPGTGRSLLYEQY
TRBV20-1 | SASGTGPYEQY
TRBV10-3 | AISKLAGNQETQY
TRBV5-1 | ASTPGTGDNEQF
TRBV9 | ASSVASGANVLT
TRBV5-1 | ASSVEPGVSYEQY
TRBV2 | ASRGDIYEQY
TRBV18 | ASSPPSLEKSYGYT
TRBV2 | ASNLQGPGELF
TRBV4-3 | ASSQELTQVAYNSPLH
TRBV5-4 | ASSPPGVGNTGELF
TRBV4-1 | ASSQDRGQGAWNTEAF
TRBV18 | ASSMPSSGGAREQY
TRBV10-1 | ASSESLAGADTQY
TRBV29-1 | SVSGLSQETQY
TRBV7-9 | ASSLEGSGYT
TRBV7-4 | ASRSPSDKETGELF
TRBV6-6 | ATGDGTTGGYEQY
TRBV30 | AWSVRYGGAPNSPLH
TRBV2 | ASTREPSYEQY
TRBV4-1 | ASSQQGGAF
TRBV7-9 | ASSPGQGGTDTQY
TRBV29-1 | SLLGGQTTDTQY
TRBV11-2 | ASSLVGGTSNQPQH
TRBV5-1 | ASSLYTGGNSPLH
TRBV5-1 | ASSSVVNTGELF
TRBV5-1 | ASRRTGGSANEKLF
TRBV2 | ASSGGGLSGVHEQY
TRBV15 | ATSRVALAGRPGEQF
TRBV29-1 | SVAGLAGGQTGEQY
TRBV7-9 | ASSLPTAKDRGRGQPQH
TRBV5-4 | ASSLGSGGYNEQF
TRBV7-9 | ASSLPRSTAYEQY
TRBV2 | ASNQGATTDTQY
TRBV28 | ASLGGGYTEAF
TRBV27 | ASSSDRMREKLF
TRBV11-2 | ASSPAPEVTVQY
TRBV30 | AWSRVAPLH
TRBV6-2/TRBV6-3 | ASSYSPGTEAF